This TCR beta chain was sequenced in a study of beta chain features in type 1 diabetes. Study outcomes and limitations: Among patients with Type 1 diabetes, TCRB CDR3s were moderately but significantly shorter in every one of the four CD4+ subsets. Sequencing of cDNA might inflate the share of cells that strongly express TCR.

With V trimmed by 4 bases and J by 7 bases, 10 bases remained unmatched. The CDR3 length is 15 residues. Looked up from germline, CDR1 is MNHEY and CDR2 is SVGAGI. The sample holds a few counts of this clone. What it recognizes is unknown. TCRB transcripts that were expressed got sequenced, as all of the isolated RNA had been reverse transcribed. The method was immunoSEQ multiplex PCR; TCRdb's version includes in-frame clones alone and lacks a portion of them. The table includes a few hundred thousand clones, roughly 14% detected once. The TCR sequence derives from a woman under 30 with type 1 diabetes. What was sequenced was naive CD4+ T cells from blood. This rearrangement joins TRBV6-5 to TRBJ1-5; 7 nucleotides agree with TRBD1. The CDR3 reads CASSSDRSTGQPQHF. CDR3 coding DNA: TGTGCCAGCAGTTCGGACAGGTCTACAGGACAGCCCCAGCATTTT.